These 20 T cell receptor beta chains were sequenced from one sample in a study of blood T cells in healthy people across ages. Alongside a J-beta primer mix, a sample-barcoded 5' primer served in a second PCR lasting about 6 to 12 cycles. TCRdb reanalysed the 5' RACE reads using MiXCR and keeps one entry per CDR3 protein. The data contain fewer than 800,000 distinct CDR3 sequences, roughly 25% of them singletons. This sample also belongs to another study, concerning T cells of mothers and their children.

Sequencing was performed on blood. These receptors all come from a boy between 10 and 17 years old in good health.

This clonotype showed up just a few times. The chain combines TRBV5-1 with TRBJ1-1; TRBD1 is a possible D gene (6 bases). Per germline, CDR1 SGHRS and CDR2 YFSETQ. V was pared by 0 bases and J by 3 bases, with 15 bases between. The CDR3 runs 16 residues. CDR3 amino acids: CASSLGQGPPDTEAFF. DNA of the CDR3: TGCGCCAGCAGCTTGGGTCAGGGGCCGCCGGACACTGAAGCTTTCTTT.

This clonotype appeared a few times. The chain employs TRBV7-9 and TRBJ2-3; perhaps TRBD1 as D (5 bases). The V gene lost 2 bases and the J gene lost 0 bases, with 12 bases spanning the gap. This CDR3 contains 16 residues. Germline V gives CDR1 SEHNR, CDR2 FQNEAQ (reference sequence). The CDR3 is CASSLPGRASTDTQYF. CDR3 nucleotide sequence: TGTGCCAGCAGCTTACCCGGCAGGGCTAGCACAGATACGCAGTATTTT. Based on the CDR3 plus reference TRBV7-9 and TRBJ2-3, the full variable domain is DTGVSQNPRHKITKRGQNVTFRCDPISEHNRLYWYRQTLGQGPEFLTYFQNEAQLEKSRLLSDRFSAERPKGSFSTLEIQRTEQGDSAMYLCASSLPGRASTDTQYFGPGTRLTVL.

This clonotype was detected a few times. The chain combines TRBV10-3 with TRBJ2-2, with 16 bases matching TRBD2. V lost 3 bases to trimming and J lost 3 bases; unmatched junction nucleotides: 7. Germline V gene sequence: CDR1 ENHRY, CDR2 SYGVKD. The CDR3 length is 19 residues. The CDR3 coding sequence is TGTGCCATCAGTGACCCGGGACTAGCGGGAGGGTTGGACACCGGGGAGCTGTTTTTT. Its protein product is CAISDPGLAGGLDTGELFF.

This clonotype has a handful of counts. The CDR3 DNA sequence: TGTGCCAGCAGCCAAGTTAGGGGGCAACTTAATGAAAAACTGTTTTTT. It codes for CASSQVRGQLNEKLFF. The rearrangement joins TRBV4-2 to TRBJ1-4; 7 positions match TRBD1. Trimming took 1 base from V and 4 from J; bases not matched to a gene: 6. The length of the CDR3 is 16 residues. CDR1 and CDR2 from the germline V gene are LGHNA and YNFKEQ.

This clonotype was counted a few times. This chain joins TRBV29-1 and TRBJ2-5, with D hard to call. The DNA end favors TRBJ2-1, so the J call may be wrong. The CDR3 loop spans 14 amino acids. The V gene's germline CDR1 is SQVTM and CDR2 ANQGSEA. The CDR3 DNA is TGCAGCGTTGAAAGGGCGGAAGATTACAATGAGCAGTTCTTC. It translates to CSVERAEDYNEQFF.

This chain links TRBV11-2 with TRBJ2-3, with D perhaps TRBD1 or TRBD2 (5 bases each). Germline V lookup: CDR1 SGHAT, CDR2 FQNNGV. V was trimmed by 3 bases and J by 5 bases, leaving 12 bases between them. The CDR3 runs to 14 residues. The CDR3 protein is CASSFGDLRDTQYF. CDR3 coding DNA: TGTGCCAGCAGCTTCGGGGACCTACGAGATACGCAGTATTTT. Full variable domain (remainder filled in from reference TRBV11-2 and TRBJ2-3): EAGVAQSPRYKIIEKRQSVAFWCNPISGHATLYWYQQILGQGPKLLIQFQNNGVVDDSQLPKDRFSAERLKGVDSTLKIQPAKLEDSAVYLCASSFGDLRDTQYFGPGTRLTVL.

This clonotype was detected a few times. The CDR3 nucleotides are TGTGCCAGCAGTTTACTTAGCGGGAGGGCCGACGAGCAGTACTTC. Protein product: CASSLLSGRADEQYF. The chain uses TRBV27 and TRBJ2-7; TRBD2 matches 11 bases. CDR1 MNHEY and CDR2 SMNVEV come from the germline V gene (reference sequence). Losses at the gene ends were 2 bases for V and 5 bases for J; bases not matched to a gene: 5. The CDR3 extends over 15 amino acids.

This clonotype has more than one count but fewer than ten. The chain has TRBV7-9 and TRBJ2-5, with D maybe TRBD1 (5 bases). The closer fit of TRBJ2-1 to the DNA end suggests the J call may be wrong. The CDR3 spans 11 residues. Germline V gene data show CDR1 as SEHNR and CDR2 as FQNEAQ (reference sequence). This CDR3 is CASGRQNEQFF. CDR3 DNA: TGTGCCAGCGGCAGACAGAATGAGCAGTTCTTC.

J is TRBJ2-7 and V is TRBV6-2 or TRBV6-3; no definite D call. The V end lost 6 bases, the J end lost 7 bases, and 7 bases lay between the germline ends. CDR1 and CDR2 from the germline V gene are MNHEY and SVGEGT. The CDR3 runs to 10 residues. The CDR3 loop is CASSSKEQYF. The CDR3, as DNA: TGTGCCAGCAGCTCAAAAGAGCAGTACTTC.

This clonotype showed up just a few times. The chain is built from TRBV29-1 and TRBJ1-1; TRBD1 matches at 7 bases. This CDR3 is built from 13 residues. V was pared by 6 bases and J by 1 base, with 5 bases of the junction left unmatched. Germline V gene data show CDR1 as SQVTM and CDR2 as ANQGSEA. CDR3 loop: CSVHRGSNTEAFF. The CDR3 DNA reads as TGCAGCGTACACAGGGGATCGAACACTGAAGCTTTCTTT.

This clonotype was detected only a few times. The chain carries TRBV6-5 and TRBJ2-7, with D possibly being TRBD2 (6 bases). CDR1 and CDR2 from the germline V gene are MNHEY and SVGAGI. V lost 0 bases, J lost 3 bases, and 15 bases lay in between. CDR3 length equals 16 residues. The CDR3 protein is CASSYSNPQEGYEQYF. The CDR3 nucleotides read TGTGCCAGCAGTTACTCGAATCCCCAGGAGGGCTACGAGCAGTACTTC.

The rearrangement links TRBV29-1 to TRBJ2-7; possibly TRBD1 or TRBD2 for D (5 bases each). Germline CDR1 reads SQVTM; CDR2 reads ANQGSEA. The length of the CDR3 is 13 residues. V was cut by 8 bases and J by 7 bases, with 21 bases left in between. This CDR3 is CSISRDPGREQYF. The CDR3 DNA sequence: TGCAGCATTTCCCGGGACCCGGGGAGAGAGCAGTACTTC.

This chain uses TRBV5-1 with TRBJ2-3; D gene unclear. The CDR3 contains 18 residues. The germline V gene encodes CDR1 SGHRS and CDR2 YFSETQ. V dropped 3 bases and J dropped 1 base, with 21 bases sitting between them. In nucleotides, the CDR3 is TGCGCCAGCAGCTCCTTTGCTCCCCGGGTTCAAGGCACAGATACGCAGTATTTT. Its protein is CASSSFAPRVQGTDTQYF.

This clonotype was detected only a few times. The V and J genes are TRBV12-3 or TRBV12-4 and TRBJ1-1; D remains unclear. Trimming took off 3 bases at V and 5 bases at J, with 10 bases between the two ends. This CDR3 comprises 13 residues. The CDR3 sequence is CASSFSLRTEAFF. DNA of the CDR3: TGTGCCAGCAGTTTTTCGCTGAGGACTGAAGCTTTCTTT.

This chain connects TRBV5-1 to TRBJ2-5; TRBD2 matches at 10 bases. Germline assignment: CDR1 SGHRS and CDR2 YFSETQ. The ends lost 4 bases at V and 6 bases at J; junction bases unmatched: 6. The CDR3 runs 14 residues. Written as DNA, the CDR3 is TGCGCCAGCAGCATAGATAGCGGGGGGAAGACCCAGTACTTC. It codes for CASSIDSGGKTQYF.

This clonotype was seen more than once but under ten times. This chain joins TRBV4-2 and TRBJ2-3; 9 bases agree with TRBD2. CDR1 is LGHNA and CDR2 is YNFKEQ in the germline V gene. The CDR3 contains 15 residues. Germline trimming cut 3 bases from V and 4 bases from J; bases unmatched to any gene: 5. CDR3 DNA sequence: TGTGCCAGCAGCCAGGATAGCGGGGGCTCAGATACGCAGTATTTT. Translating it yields CASSQDSGGSDTQYF.

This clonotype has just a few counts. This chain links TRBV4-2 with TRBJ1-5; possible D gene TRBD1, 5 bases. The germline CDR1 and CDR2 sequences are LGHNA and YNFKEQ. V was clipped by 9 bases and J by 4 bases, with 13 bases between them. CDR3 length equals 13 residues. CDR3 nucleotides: TGTGCCAGGGTGCCAGGGAGAAATCAGCCCCAGCATTTT. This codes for CARVPGRNQPQHF.

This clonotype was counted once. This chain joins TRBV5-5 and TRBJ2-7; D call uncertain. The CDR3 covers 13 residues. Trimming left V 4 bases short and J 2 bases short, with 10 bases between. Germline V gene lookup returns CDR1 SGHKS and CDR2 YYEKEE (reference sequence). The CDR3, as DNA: TGTGCCAGCAGCCCTATGTTAACCTACGAGCAGTACTTC. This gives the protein CASSPMLTYEQYF.

In nucleotides, the CDR3 is TGTGCCAGCAGCCGGTACAGGGGGCAAGGCACAGATACGCAGTATTTT. Protein: CASSRYRGQGTDTQYF. The rearrangement links TRBV7-2 to TRBJ2-3, with 9 bases lining up with TRBD1. The CDR3 consists of 16 residues. From germline, CDR1 is SGHTA and CDR2 FQGNSA. The J segment lost 1 base and the V segment lost 5 bases, leaving 7 bases of the junction unmatched.

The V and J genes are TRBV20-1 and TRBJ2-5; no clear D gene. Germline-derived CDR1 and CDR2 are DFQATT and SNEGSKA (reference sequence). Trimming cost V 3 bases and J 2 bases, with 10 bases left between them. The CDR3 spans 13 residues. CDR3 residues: CSARRGVQETQYF. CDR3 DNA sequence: TGCAGTGCTAGGAGAGGAGTTCAAGAGACCCAGTACTTC.